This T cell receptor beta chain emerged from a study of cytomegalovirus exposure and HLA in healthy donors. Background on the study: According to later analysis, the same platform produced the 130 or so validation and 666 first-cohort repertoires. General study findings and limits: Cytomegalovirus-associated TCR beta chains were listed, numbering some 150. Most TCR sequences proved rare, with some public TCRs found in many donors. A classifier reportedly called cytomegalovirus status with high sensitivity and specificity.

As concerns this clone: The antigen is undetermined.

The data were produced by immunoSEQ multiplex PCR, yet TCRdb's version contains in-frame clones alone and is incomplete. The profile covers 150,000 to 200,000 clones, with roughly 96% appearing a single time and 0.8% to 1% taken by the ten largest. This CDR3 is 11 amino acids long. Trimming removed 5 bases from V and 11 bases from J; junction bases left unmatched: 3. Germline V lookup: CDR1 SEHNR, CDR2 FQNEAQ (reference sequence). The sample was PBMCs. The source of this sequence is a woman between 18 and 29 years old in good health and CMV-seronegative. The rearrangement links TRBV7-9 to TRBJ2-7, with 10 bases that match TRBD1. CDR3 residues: CASSRGQGEYF. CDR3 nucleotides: TGTGCCAGCAGCCGCGGACAGGGGGAGTACTTC.